This TCR beta chain was identified in a study of cytomegalovirus exposure and HLA in healthy donors. This clone was picked up a small number of times. Its antigen remains unknown. Germline V gives CDR1 MDHEN, CDR2 SYDVKM. The J segment lost 4 bases and the V segment lost 11 bases, leaving 7 bases of the junction unmatched. This CDR3 has 13 amino acids. PCR amplification relied on 60 Vbeta primers (plus 13 Jbeta primers). Produced via immunoSEQ multiplex PCR; TCRdb's table is partial and in-frame only. The sample includes about 130,000 clones, around two thirds of them seen just once. General study findings and limits: Associated with cytomegalovirus, according to the listing, were approximately 160 TCR beta chains. Earlier results showed most TCR beta V segments being productive about 87% or about 30% of the time.

The rearrangement uses TRBV28 and TRBJ2-1; 8 bases agree with TRBD2. The TCR sequence derives from a man aged 60-69 years in good health and CMV-seropositive. The sample consisted of PBMCs. The CDR3, as DNA: TGTGCCTCCTTCACGGGGGGGTACAATGAGCAGTTCTTC. As protein: CASFTGGYNEQFF.